This T cell receptor (beta chain) was obtained from a study of T cells after yellow fever vaccination. CDR1 is LGHNA, CDR2 YSLEER, per germline. This CDR3 contains 14 residues. V shed 4 bases and J shed 0 bases, with 10 bases lying between them. TCRdb reprocessed the 5' RACE reads with MiXCR, giving one entry per CDR3 protein. The sample lists 250,000 to 350,000 distinct CDR3 sequences; 7.5% to 9.5% were seen once. This clonotype has a handful of counts. This sample comprised CD4+ T cells sorted from PBMCs, obtained 5 days after the yellow fever booster vaccination. This chain links TRBV4-3 with TRBJ2-7; perhaps TRBD1 as D (5 bases). This clonotype was obtained from a man younger than 35 who received the YFV17D yellow fever vaccine. Here the CDR3 DNA reads TGCGCCAGCAGCCTGGGGCCTAGCTCCTACGAGCAGTACTTC. Its protein product is CASSLGPSSYEQYF.